A selection of T cell receptor beta chains follows, all from one sample in a study of T cell changes during pregnancy in multiple sclerosis. Using immunoSEQ multiplex PCR, the repertoire was profiled, and TCRdb retains in-frame clones only, with some absent. The repertoire holds about 20,000 clones, 75% to 90% seen once, with around 21% in the top ten. This sample comprised CD8+ T cells from peripheral blood mononuclear cells, obtained after pregnancy. The receptors shown here come from a female donor in good health, enrolled as a control in a pregnancy study. CDR3s include the opening cysteine and the closing phenylalanine or tryptophan. Each record gives: clone size, V gene, D gene, CDR3 length, J gene, CDR3 protein, CDR3 DNA. The D gene is left open where the match is weak. Clone size is shown for a subset of rows, as once, few, many or a class of expanded clone.

NA	TRBV4-3	TRBD2	17	TRBJ2-1	CASSQYIRGDSSNEQFF	TGCGCCAGCAGCCAATACATACGGGGGGACTCTAGCAATGAGCAGTTCTTC
NA	TRBV27	NA	13	TRBJ2-7	CASSLQTRDEQYF	TGTGCCAGCAGTCTTCAGACCAGGGACGAGCAGTACTTC
NA	TRBV6-5	TRBD1	14	TRBJ2-7	CASSHRGETYEQYF	TGTGCCAGCAGCCACAGGGGAGAAACCTACGAGCAGTACTTC
NA	TRBV11-2	TRBD1	18	TRBJ2-4	CASKNKWGLDRETNIQYF	TGTGCCAGCAAGAACAAATGGGGGTTAGACAGGGAGACTAACATTCAGTACTTC
once	TRBV27	NA	17	TRBJ1-5	CASSLFPPESSNQPQHF	TGTGCCAGCAGTCTCTTCCCCCCAGAATCTAGCAATCAGCCCCAGCATTTT
NA	TRBV4-2	TRBD2	18	TRBJ2-1	CASSQDHTSGSSYNEQFF	TGTGCCAGCAGCCAAGATCATACTAGCGGAAGCTCCTACAATGAGCAGTTCTTC
once	TRBV11-2	NA	16	TRBJ1-5	CASSAQGPSGDQPQHF	TGTGCCAGCAGCGCACAAGGTCCCTCCGGAGATCAGCCCCAGCATTTT
NA	TRBV7-9	NA	15	TRBJ1-1	CASSLIKTFFTEAFF	TGTGCCAGCAGCTTAATCAAGACATTTTTTACTGAAGCTTTCTTT
NA	TRBV7-7	NA	15	TRBJ2-1	CASSLGAGGGSEQFF	TGTGCTAGCAGCTTAGGGGCTGGAGGAGGATCGGAGCAGTTCTTC
NA	TRBV29-1	NA	15	TRBJ2-7	CSVEDPGTETYEQYF	TGCAGCGTTGAAGATCCAGGGACTGAAACCTACGAGCAGTACTTC
NA	TRBV2	TRBD1	16	TRBJ1-4	CASSDIGTGFNEKLFF	TGTGCCAGCAGTGACATTGGGACAGGGTTTAATGAAAAACTGTTTTTT
NA	TRBV9	NA	16	TRBJ2-2	CASSTSRVANTGELFF	TGTGCCAGCAGCACCAGCCGGGTCGCGAACACCGGGGAGCTGTTTTTT
medium-sized	TRBV6-1	NA	14	TRBJ1-5	CASSEPQGNQPQHF	TGTGCCAGCAGTGAACCGCAGGGGAATCAGCCCCAGCATTTT
NA	TRBV4-3	TRBD1	14	TRBJ2-7	CASSQRTGGYEQYF	TGCGCCAGCAGCCAAAGGACAGGGGGCTACGAGCAGTACTTC
NA	TRBV20-1	NA	11	TRBJ2-7	CSAPHGLEQYF	TGCAGTGCTCCCCACGGACTCGAGCAGTACTTC
once	TRBV21-1	NA	15	TRBJ1-1	CASSKYHRANTEAFF	TGTGCCAGCAGCAAATACCACAGGGCGAACACTGAAGCTTTCTTT
NA	TRBV5-4	NA	15	TRBJ2-7	CASSQDLGDFYEQYF	TGTGCCAGCAGCCAAGATTTAGGGGACTTCTACGAGCAGTACTTC
NA	TRBV6-5	NA	12	TRBJ1-2	CASSYSEGGYTF	TGTGCCAGCAGTTACTCCGAGGGAGGCTACACCTTC
NA	TRBV5-1	TRBD2	18	TRBJ2-1	CASSRGTSGASEYNEQFF	TGCGCCAGCAGCCGAGGGACTAGCGGGGCCTCCGAATACAATGAGCAGTTCTTC
NA	TRBV5-1	TRBD1	13	TRBJ1-1	CASSRTGGTEAFF	TGCGCCAGCAGCCGTACAGGGGGCACTGAAGCTTTCTTT
NA	TRBV11-2	TRBD1	14	TRBJ2-5	CASSLGQGGETQYF	TGTGCCAGCAGCCTAGGACAGGGGGGAGAGACCCAGTACTTC
few	TRBV5-8	NA	13	TRBJ2-5	CASSLGGEETQYF	TGTGCCAGCAGCCTCGGGGGAGAAGAGACCCAGTACTTC
NA	TRBV6-4	NA	15	TRBJ2-1	CASSGTPGSHNEQFF	TGTGCCAGCAGCGGCACCCCGGGGAGCCATAATGAGCAGTTCTTC
NA	TRBV19	TRBD1	18	TRBJ1-1	CASSPSRRDREGVTEAFF	TGTGCCAGTAGTCCCTCCCGCCGGGACAGGGAAGGAGTCACTGAAGCTTTCTTT
NA	TRBV7-9	NA	14	TRBJ1-1	CASSLGQANTEAFF	TGTGCCAGCAGCTTAGGTCAGGCGAACACTGAAGCTTTCTTT
NA	TRBV30	TRBD1	13	TRBJ1-2	CAWSRSEGAGYTF	TGTGCCTGGAGTCGTTCAGAGGGGGCAGGCTACACCTTC
NA	TRBV6-5	TRBD1	13	TRBJ1-1	CAIRQGVLTEAFF	TGTGCCATAAGACAGGGAGTTCTCACTGAAGCTTTCTTT
medium-sized	TRBV13	NA	16	TRBJ2-7	CASSLYRQAVVYEQYF	TGTGCCAGCAGCTTATACCGGCAGGCAGTAGTCTACGAGCAGTACTTC
NA	TRBV11-2	NA	15	TRBJ1-3	CASSLERTDGNTIYF	TGTGCCAGCAGCTTAGAAAGGACAGACGGAAACACCATATATTTT
NA	TRBV6-1	TRBD2	15	TRBJ2-7	CASSEEGGGAFEQYF	TGTGCCAGCAGTGAAGAAGGCGGGGGGGCCTTCGAGCAGTACTTC
NA	TRBV19	NA	14	TRBJ2-1	CASSIGGIYNEQFF	TGTGCCAGTAGTATCGGCGGGATTTACAATGAGCAGTTCTTC
NA	TRBV7-2	NA	14	TRBJ1-5	CASSLGYSNQPQHF	TGTGCCAGCAGCTTAGGCTATAGCAATCAGCCCCAGCATTTT
NA	TRBV11-1	NA	17	TRBJ1-5	CASSSLHPDSVGQPQHF	TGTGCCAGCAGCTCCCTGCATCCGGACAGCGTCGGTCAGCCCCAGCATTTT